The rows below give T cell receptor beta chains drawn from one sample of a study of identical twins. A single record per CDR3 protein comes from TCRdb applying MiXCR to the 5' RACE reads. The sample shows around 1.7 million distinct CDR3 sequences, 32% of them seen only once. The sample comprised cord blood. The receptors derive from a newborn girl in good health. Both conserved end residues are part of each CDR3. A D gene is named only where the DNA matches it firmly. Rows may omit the clone size; those that give it use once, few, many or a size class.

v_gene	j_gene	d_gene	abundance	CDR3aa	CDR3nt
TRBV12-3/TRBV12-4	TRBJ2-5	TRBD2	NA	CASSTGLAGVNEQYF	TGTGCCAGCAGTACTGGACTAGCGGGAGTGAATGAGCAGTACTTC
TRBV6-5	TRBJ2-7	TRBD2	few	CASSYPPLAGGSTSEQYF	TGTGCCAGCAGTTACCCCCCACTAGCGGGAGGGAGTACGAGCGAGCAGTACTTC
TRBV5-1	TRBJ2-1	TRBD2	few	CASSLGLAALYNEQFF	TGCGCCAGCAGCTTGGGGCTAGCGGCTCTCTACAATGAGCAGTTCTTC
TRBV20-1	TRBJ1-2	TRBD1	NA	CSARGDRYNYGYTF	TGCAGTGCTAGAGGGGACAGGTATAACTATGGCTACACCTTC
TRBV20-1	TRBJ2-1	TRBD1	NA	CSAIQGSGTYNEQFF	TGCAGTGCTATACAGGGGTCGGGGACCTACAATGAGCAGTTCTTC
TRBV14	TRBJ1-5	TRBD1	few	CASSLEGQGLCQPQHF	TGTGCCAGCAGCCTCGAGGGACAGGGACTTTGTCAGCCCCAGCATTTT
TRBV6-1	TRBJ2-2	TRBD2	NA	CASSEGLALGELFF	TGTGCCAGCAGTGAAGGACTAGCCCTGGGGGAGCTGTTTTTT
TRBV7-9	TRBJ1-1	TRBD1	NA	CASRNRTGPNTEAFF	TGTGCCAGCAGAAACAGGACAGGGCCGAACACTGAAGCTTTCTTT
TRBV13	TRBJ2-7	TRBD1	NA	CASSLFGQGAREQYF	TGTGCCAGCAGCTTATTTGGACAGGGGGCGCGGGAGCAGTACTTC
TRBV2	TRBJ2-1	TRBD1	NA	CAGSYDRGRIYEQFF	TGTGCCGGCAGTTACGACAGGGGGCGGATCTATGAGCAGTTCTTC
TRBV7-2	TRBJ2-3	NA	few	CASSLDHLPISTDTQYF	TGTGCCAGCAGCTTAGATCATCTACCTATAAGCACAGATACGCAGTATTTT
TRBV12-3/TRBV12-4	TRBJ1-2	TRBD1	NA	CASRPTLGQGAWGYTF	TGTGCCAGCAGACCGACTTTGGGACAGGGGGCTTGGGGCTACACCTTC
TRBV9	TRBJ2-1	TRBD2	few	CASSVVPSGTRPNEQFF	TGTGCCAGCAGCGTAGTGCCTAGCGGGACACGACCCAATGAGCAGTTCTTC
TRBV24-1	TRBJ2-7	TRBD1	NA	CATSGTGGYNEQYF	TGTGCCACCAGTGGGACAGGGGGCTACAATGAGCAGTACTTC
TRBV7-8	TRBJ2-5	TRBD2	NA	CASSLRIAGVWETQYF	TGTGCCAGCAGCTTACGAATAGCGGGAGTGTGGGAGACCCAGTACTTC
TRBV5-5	TRBJ1-4	TRBD1	once	CASSWSPGGTGSEKLFF	TGTGCCAGCAGCTGGTCACCCGGGGGGACAGGGAGTGAAAAACTGTTTTTT
TRBV10-3	TRBJ2-3	TRBD1	few	CAISESTGGPDTQYF	TGTGCCATCAGTGAGTCGACAGGGGGCCCAGATACGCAGTATTTT
TRBV10-3	TRBJ2-1	NA	few	CAISGSEGHEQFF	TGTGCCATCAGTGGCAGCGAAGGCCATGAGCAGTTCTTC
TRBV6-5	TRBJ2-1	TRBD2	few	CASSLVLAEYNEQFF	TGTGCCAGCAGCCTCGTACTAGCGGAGTACAATGAGCAGTTCTTC
TRBV7-2	TRBJ1-1	TRBD1	NA	CASSPGTGYTEAFF	TGTGCCAGCAGCCCTGGGACAGGGTACACTGAAGCTTTCTTT
TRBV28	TRBJ2-5	NA	few	CASRGTADQETQYF	TGTGCCAGCCGCGGGACAGCCGACCAAGAGACCCAGTACTTC
TRBV4-2	TRBJ2-1	TRBD2	NA	CASSFLAGGPNNEQFF	TGTGCCAGCAGCTTTCTAGCGGGAGGCCCCAACAATGAGCAGTTCTTC
TRBV7-2	TRBJ2-1	NA	NA	CASSLAPQGEQFF	TGTGCCAGCAGCTTAGCCCCCCAGGGGGAGCAGTTCTTC
TRBV4-1	TRBJ1-2	NA	few	CASSQASKNYGYTF	TGCGCCAGCAGCCAAGCCTCCAAAAACTATGGCTACACCTTC
TRBV10-3	TRBJ2-7	TRBD1	NA	CAISENAPGTAYNEQYF	TGTGCCATCAGTGAGAATGCCCCCGGGACAGCGTACAATGAGCAGTACTTC
TRBV7-2	TRBJ2-2	TRBD2	NA	CASSLGLAGANTGELFF	TGTGCCAGCAGCTTAGGTTTGGCGGGGGCGAACACCGGGGAGCTGTTTTTT
TRBV5-1	TRBJ1-2	NA	many	CASTDNYGYTF	TGTGCCAGTACCGACAACTATGGCTACACCTTC
TRBV28	TRBJ2-7	TRBD2	once	CASSAAGGGLHEQYF	TGTGCCAGCAGTGCCGCGGGGGGAGGGCTACACGAGCAGTACTTC